Shown below are 24 T cell receptor beta chains from a single sample sequenced in a study of blood T cell repertoires in COVID-19. Here immunoSEQ multiplex PCR was the method, and the copy in TCRdb shows in-frame clones only, minus some. The data contain tens of thousands of clones, roughly 74% of them singletons. The sequenced sample was peripheral blood. The receptor set was obtained from a man at least 80 years old with acute or convalescent COVID-19.

V is TRBV5-1 and J is TRBJ2-1; 13 bases are a match to TRBD2. Germline V lookup: CDR1 SGHRS, CDR2 YFSETQ. This CDR3 is 18 amino acids long. V was pared by 6 bases and J by 1 base, with 10 bases of the junction left unmatched. CDR3 protein: CASKTSGRANQSYNEQFF. CDR3 nucleotide sequence: TGCGCCAGCAAAACTAGCGGGAGGGCCAATCAATCCTACAATGAGCAGTTCTTC.

The CDR3 sequence: CASSPTAGTNTGELFF. The CDR3 DNA is TGTGCCAGCAGCCCCACGGCGGGGACGAACACCGGGGAGCTGTTTTTT. V usage is TRBV7-9 and J usage is TRBJ2-2; tentative D call: TRBD2 (6 bases). The germline V gene encodes CDR1 SEHNR and CDR2 FQNEAQ (reference sequence). The V end lost 5 bases, the J end lost 0 bases, and 13 bases lay between the germline ends. This CDR3 contains 16 residues.

The J gene is TRBJ1-3, the V gene TRBV5-1; D possibly corresponds to TRBD1 (6 bases). CDR1 and CDR2 from the germline V gene are SGHRS and YFSETQ. V lost 0 bases and J 2 bases, leaving 9 bases between the germline ends. The CDR3 is 15 amino acids. Written as DNA, the CDR3 is TGCGCCAGCAGCTTGGCTCAGGGGACTGGAAACACCATATATTTT. Amino acids: CASSLAQGTGNTIYF.

The chain joins TRBV27 to TRBJ2-7; 8 bases match TRBD2. The V gene end was trimmed by 9 bases and the J gene end by 3 bases; junction bases not matched to a gene: 10. CDR1 is MNHEY, CDR2 SMNVEV, per germline (reference sequence). CDR3 length: 14 amino acids. CDR3 in amino acids: CASLNSGTFYEQYF. The DNA of the CDR3 is TGTGCCAGTCTGAATAGCGGGACCTTCTACGAGCAGTACTTC.

V gene TRBV30 combines with J gene TRBJ2-7, with D uncertain. This CDR3 is 12 amino acids long. Germline loops: CDR1 GTSNPN, CDR2 SVGIG (reference sequence). V was shortened by 6 bases and J by 5 bases, with 14 bases between the two germline ends. The CDR3 DNA follows: TGTGCCTGTAAGAGGCAGACCAACGAGCAGTACTTC. Its protein product is CACKRQTNEQYF.

The CDR3 protein is CASSQSGPPAWTDTQYF. As DNA, the CDR3 is TGCGCCAGCAGCCAGTCAGGGCCCCCGGCTTGGACAGATACGCAGTATTTT. V and J are TRBV4-1 and TRBJ2-3; D is perhaps TRBD1 (5 bases). Germline V gene data show CDR1 as MGHRA and CDR2 as YSYEKL. The V and J ends lost 3 bases and 3 bases respectively, with 19 bases between them. The CDR3 has 17 residues.

The genes are TRBV28 and TRBJ2-5, with D tentatively TRBD2 (6 bases). From germline, CDR1 is MDHEN and CDR2 SYDVKM. V was clipped by 3 bases and J by 5 bases, with 16 bases between them. This CDR3 spans 15 amino acids. The CDR3 here is CASSFLEGTGETQYF. Here the CDR3 DNA reads TGTGCCAGCAGTTTCTTGGAGGGTACGGGGGAGACCCAGTACTTC.

This chain links TRBV11-3 with TRBJ2-5; 8 bases agree with TRBD1. With V trimmed by 1 base and J by 5 bases, 6 bases remained unmatched. CDR1 and CDR2 (germline): SGHNT, YENEEA. The CDR3 runs to 15 residues. CDR3 nucleotides: TGTGCCAGCAGCTTAGGTCAGGGGGCGGTGGAGACCCAGTACTTC. This translates into CASSLGQGAVETQYF.

This clone has a handful of counts. The rearrangement links TRBV27 to TRBJ2-7; D is unclear. Germline V gene lookup returns CDR1 MNHEY and CDR2 SMNVEV (reference sequence). The CDR3 has 12 amino acids. Trimming shortened V by 6 bases and J by 3 bases, and 9 bases separated the two germline ends. The CDR3 nucleotides read TGTGCCAGCAGGGGCGTAGTCTACGAGCAGTACTTC. This sequence encodes CASRGVVYEQYF.

The V call is TRBV7-3, the J call TRBJ1-2, with TRBD1 matching 9 bases. CDR1 SGHTA and CDR2 FQGTGA come from the germline V gene. Trimming cost V 5 bases and J 6 bases; bases outside gene matches: 4. The CDR3 spans 13 residues. The CDR3 sequence is CASSPGQGHGYTF. CDR3 nucleotides: TGTGCCAGCAGCCCGGGACAGGGACATGGCTACACCTTC.

In its sample, this clone was seen a few times. J is TRBJ1-2 and V is TRBV6-6, with 7 bases lining up with TRBD1. With 6 bases clipped from V and 1 base from J, the junction kept 5 bases outside the gene matches. CDR1 and CDR2 (germline): MNHNY, SVGAGI (reference sequence). The CDR3 is 14 residues long. Here the CDR3 DNA reads TGTGCCAGCAGCAGGGACAGCCTTAACTATGGCTACACCTTC. It encodes CASSRDSLNYGYTF.

This clone was seen a few times. The chain employs TRBV27 and TRBJ2-7; D is perhaps TRBD2 (5 bases). Germline loops: CDR1 MNHEY, CDR2 SMNVEV (reference sequence). Trimming cost V 6 bases and J 9 bases, with 21 bases left between them. The CDR3 is 14 amino acids. CDR3 nucleotides: TGTGCCAGCAGCCCGGGGAGCAGAGGGCGAAGGCAGTACTTC. It yields the protein CASSPGSRGRRQYF.

This chain connects TRBV1 to TRBJ1-3; the table's D call TRBD1 went unverified against the DNA. TRBV1 is a pseudogene locus. This CDR3 region has 17 residues. The CDR3 region is CTSSQEGQGKAGNTIYF. The DNA for the CDR3 is TGCACCAGCAGCCAAGAGGGACAGGGAAAAGCCGGAAACACCATATATTTT.

The V gene is TRBV28, the J gene TRBJ2-5; 16 bases align to TRBD2. With V trimmed by 5 bases and J by 5 bases, 8 bases remained unmatched. Germline V lookup: CDR1 MDHEN, CDR2 SYDVKM. The CDR3 extends over 17 amino acids. The CDR3 region is CASSPGLAGGPWETQYF. DNA for the CDR3: TGTGCCAGCAGTCCGGGACTAGCGGGAGGGCCGTGGGAGACCCAGTACTTC.

This chain links TRBV19 with TRBJ1-1; 7 bases fit TRBD1. Germline V CDR1 and CDR2: LNHDA, SQIVND (reference sequence). The ends lost 4 bases at V and 0 bases at J; junction bases unmatched: 5. CDR3 size: 15 residues. Here the CDR3 reads CASSSPGQMNTEAFF. In DNA form, the CDR3 reads TGTGCCAGTAGTAGTCCGGGACAGATGAACACTGAAGCTTTCTTT. The complete variable domain, with remaining parts taken from reference TRBV19 and TRBJ1-1, reads DGGITQSPKYLFRKEGQNVTLSCEQNLNHDAMYWYRQDPGQGLRLIYYSQIVNDFQKGDIAEGYSVSREKKESFPLTVTSAQKNPTAFYLCASSSPGQMNTEAFFGQGTRLTVV.

The chain combines TRBV7-8 with TRBJ1-5; D is ambiguous. Germline-derived CDR1 and CDR2 are SGHVS and FQNEAQ. This CDR3 is built from 14 residues. Between the trimmed V and J ends, which lost 11 bases and 11 bases, there was a span of 25 bases. CDR3 sequence reads: CASSRNRGNLAQHF. DNA of the CDR3: TGTGCCTCCAGTCGGAACCGCGGGAATTTAGCCCAGCATTTT.

The chain has TRBV4-3 and TRBJ2-3, with 9 bases lining up with TRBD2. Germline CDR1 LGHNA, CDR2 YSLEER. V gave up 0 bases and J gave up 2 bases; unmatched junction bases: 3. The CDR3 spans 16 residues. The CDR3 reads CASSQEAGGPTDTQYF. CDR3 sequence (DNA): TGCGCCAGCAGCCAAGAAGCGGGAGGCCCCACAGATACGCAGTATTTT.

This clone has a handful of counts. This rearrangement joins TRBV5-6 to TRBJ1-1; D is perhaps TRBD1 (6 bases). CDR1 and CDR2 (germline): SGHDT, YYEEEE. V lost 2 bases and J 0 bases, leaving 14 bases between the germline ends. There are 16 residues in the CDR3. The CDR3 DNA sequence: TGTGCCAGCAGCTTTTTCGGGGACACCATGAACACTGAAGCTTTCTTT. This translates into CASSFFGDTMNTEAFF.

CDR3 protein: CASSPGGSENIQYF. Written as DNA, the CDR3 is TGTGCCAGCAGCCCGGGGGGTAGCGAAAACATTCAGTACTTC. The chain has TRBV7-8 and TRBJ2-4; 7 positions agree with TRBD2. Per the germline V gene, CDR1 is SGHVS and CDR2 is FQNEAQ. V was pared by 5 bases and J by 5 bases, with 6 bases of the junction left unmatched. The CDR3 is 14 residues long.

This sequence joins TRBV28 and TRBJ1-2; D may be TRBD1 (6 bases). V was trimmed by 6 bases and J by 4 bases, leaving 12 bases between them. The CDR3 spans 13 residues. The V gene's germline CDR1 is MDHEN and CDR2 SYDVKM. The CDR3 sequence is CASRPDRIYGYTF. The CDR3, as DNA: TGTGCCAGCAGACCCGACAGGATCTATGGCTACACCTTC.

The chain combines TRBV5-8 with TRBJ1-2; maybe TRBD1 (5 bases). The CDR3 sequence is 12 residues long. V was clipped by 6 bases and J by 8 bases, with 14 bases between them. Germline V gives CDR1 SGHTS, CDR2 YDEGEE. CDR3 region: CASTEGARGYTF. The CDR3 DNA follows: TGTGCCAGCACGGAAGGGGCGCGGGGCTACACCTTC.

A remark on this clone: Other DNA sequences of this sample code for an identical CDR3. V usage is TRBV27 and J usage is TRBJ2-7, with no clear D. V was trimmed by 1 base and J by 5 bases, leaving 15 bases between them. The CDR3 is 15 residues long. CDR1 is MNHEY, CDR2 SMNVEV, per germline (reference sequence). The CDR3 bases are TGTGCCAGCAGTTTATTTAGTGGCCTAGTCGACGAGCAGTACTTC. Protein product: CASSLFSGLVDEQYF.

A few counts support this clone. Distinct nucleotide sequences in the sample also encode this CDR3. This chain connects TRBV6-5 to TRBJ1-5; TRBD1 might be the D (5 bases). Germline loops: CDR1 MNHEY, CDR2 SVGAGI. The CDR3 is made up of 14 amino acids. Trimming left V 2 bases short and J 6 bases short, with 11 bases between. The CDR3: CASSYTGQGQPQHF. CDR3 bases: TGTGCCAGCAGTTACACTGGGCAGGGTCAGCCCCAGCATTTT.

A few counts support this clone. V usage is TRBV28 and J usage is TRBJ1-2; D gene ambiguous. This CDR3 contains 12 residues. Trimming took 4 bases from V and 10 from J, leaving 13 bases between them. Germline CDR1 MDHEN, CDR2 SYDVKM. In DNA, the CDR3 is TGTGCCAGCAGTTCCGACCGGGATGCCTACACCTTC. Translated, it gives CASSSDRDAYTF.